This is a list of T cell receptor beta chains from one sample in a study of T cells in localized non-small cell lung cancer. The assay was immunoSEQ multiplex PCR, and TCRdb's table has in-frame clones only and misses some. The data contain approximately 67,000 clones, around four fifths of them singletons. The specimen comprised peripheral blood, sampled before any cancer treatment. The receptors here all came from a female donor at least 60 years old with stage I lung adenocarcinoma. CDR3s include the opening cysteine and the closing phenylalanine or tryptophan. Clone size appears in some rows only: once, few, many, or a class for an expanded clone.

v_gene	abundance	j_gene	CDR3aa
TRBV6-1	.	TRBJ1-1	CASRARRGDTEAFF
TRBV9	.	TRBJ1-1	CASSATTGTEAFF
TRBV6-1	.	TRBJ2-1	CASSEALLLFF
TRBV9	.	TRBJ2-1	CASSHREFPGNEQFF
TRBV6-1	.	TRBJ1-6	CASSLNSPLHF
TRBV29-1	.	TRBJ2-7	CSVRGITGGEQYF
TRBV15	.	TRBJ1-2	CATSTRGPNYGYTF
TRBV6-1	.	TRBJ2-1	CASSVDSGRYNEQFF
TRBV27	.	TRBJ1-1	CASSLSPPPWAEAFF
TRBV6-5	.	TRBJ2-1	CASSYRTGGDEQFF
TRBV6-6	.	TRBJ1-1	CASWGQTEAFF
TRBV27	.	TRBJ2-7	CASSTRGEQYF
TRBV15	.	TRBJ2-1	CATSRGGRANYNEQFF
TRBV18	.	TRBJ1-1	CASSLGANTEAFF
TRBV5-4	.	TRBJ2-2	CASSLAGSTGELFF
TRBV6-5	.	TRBJ1-6	CASSYGGSYNSPLHF
TRBV5-6	.	TRBJ1-5	CASSFLQGRGNQPQHF
TRBV9	.	TRBJ1-2	CASSVAVDRGSFGYTF
TRBV19	.	TRBJ1-5	CASSLVGNQPQHF
TRBV7-8	.	TRBJ1-2	CASSRSGGQGSGYTF
TRBV29-1	once	TRBJ2-1	CSVHRTGGYEQFF
TRBV29-1	few	TRBJ2-5	CSVKKPPSAETQYF
TRBV11-2	.	TRBJ1-1	CASSLGGVHTEAFF
TRBV6-1	few	TRBJ1-2	CASSEVDYGYTF
TRBV29-1	many	TRBJ2-1	CSAQGPSLEQFF
TRBV2	once	TRBJ2-7	CASSPGVGGPLLEQYF
TRBV19	.	TRBJ2-5	CASHAGIGDPLETQYF
TRBV19	.	TRBJ2-5	CASSIGGTGSETQYF
TRBV5-5	.	TRBJ2-3	CASSLDADTQYF
TRBV19	.	TRBJ2-7	CASSVGQGTYEQYF
TRBV19	.	TRBJ1-5	CASTPGQYSNQPQHF
TRBV5-1	.	TRBJ2-1	CASSAWGTSGYNEQFF
TRBV6-6	.	TRBJ1-6	CASSYSEDSPLHF
TRBV5-1	.	TRBJ2-7	CASSTHLGGGYEQYF
TRBV6-1	.	TRBJ2-3	CASSDYGDRVTDTQYF
TRBV19	once	TRBJ2-1	CASNTIGLADYNEQFF
TRBV4-1	.	TRBJ1-2	CASSQVGDRIYGYTF
TRBV27	.	TRBJ1-1	CASSSIYTEAFF
TRBV5-1	.	TRBJ2-7	CASSLGLQGREQYF
TRBV2	.	TRBJ2-7	CASSGGAIGSYEQYF
TRBV19	.	TRBJ2-1	CASQEREEQFF
TRBV27	.	TRBJ2-6	CASRAGGTGANVLTF
TRBV2	few	TRBJ2-1	CASRAGTSGVDEQFF
TRBV9	once	TRBJ2-3	CASREGGTDTQYF
TRBV28	.	TRBJ1-2	CASSVPREANYGYTF
TRBV9	.	TRBJ2-1	CASSSRLAGRRYNEQFF
TRBV5-4	once	TRBJ2-1	CASSWDRDRAYNEQFF
TRBV4-1	.	TRBJ1-3	CASSLEGSSGNTIYF
TRBV5-6	.	TRBJ1-4	CASRPRTATNEKLFF